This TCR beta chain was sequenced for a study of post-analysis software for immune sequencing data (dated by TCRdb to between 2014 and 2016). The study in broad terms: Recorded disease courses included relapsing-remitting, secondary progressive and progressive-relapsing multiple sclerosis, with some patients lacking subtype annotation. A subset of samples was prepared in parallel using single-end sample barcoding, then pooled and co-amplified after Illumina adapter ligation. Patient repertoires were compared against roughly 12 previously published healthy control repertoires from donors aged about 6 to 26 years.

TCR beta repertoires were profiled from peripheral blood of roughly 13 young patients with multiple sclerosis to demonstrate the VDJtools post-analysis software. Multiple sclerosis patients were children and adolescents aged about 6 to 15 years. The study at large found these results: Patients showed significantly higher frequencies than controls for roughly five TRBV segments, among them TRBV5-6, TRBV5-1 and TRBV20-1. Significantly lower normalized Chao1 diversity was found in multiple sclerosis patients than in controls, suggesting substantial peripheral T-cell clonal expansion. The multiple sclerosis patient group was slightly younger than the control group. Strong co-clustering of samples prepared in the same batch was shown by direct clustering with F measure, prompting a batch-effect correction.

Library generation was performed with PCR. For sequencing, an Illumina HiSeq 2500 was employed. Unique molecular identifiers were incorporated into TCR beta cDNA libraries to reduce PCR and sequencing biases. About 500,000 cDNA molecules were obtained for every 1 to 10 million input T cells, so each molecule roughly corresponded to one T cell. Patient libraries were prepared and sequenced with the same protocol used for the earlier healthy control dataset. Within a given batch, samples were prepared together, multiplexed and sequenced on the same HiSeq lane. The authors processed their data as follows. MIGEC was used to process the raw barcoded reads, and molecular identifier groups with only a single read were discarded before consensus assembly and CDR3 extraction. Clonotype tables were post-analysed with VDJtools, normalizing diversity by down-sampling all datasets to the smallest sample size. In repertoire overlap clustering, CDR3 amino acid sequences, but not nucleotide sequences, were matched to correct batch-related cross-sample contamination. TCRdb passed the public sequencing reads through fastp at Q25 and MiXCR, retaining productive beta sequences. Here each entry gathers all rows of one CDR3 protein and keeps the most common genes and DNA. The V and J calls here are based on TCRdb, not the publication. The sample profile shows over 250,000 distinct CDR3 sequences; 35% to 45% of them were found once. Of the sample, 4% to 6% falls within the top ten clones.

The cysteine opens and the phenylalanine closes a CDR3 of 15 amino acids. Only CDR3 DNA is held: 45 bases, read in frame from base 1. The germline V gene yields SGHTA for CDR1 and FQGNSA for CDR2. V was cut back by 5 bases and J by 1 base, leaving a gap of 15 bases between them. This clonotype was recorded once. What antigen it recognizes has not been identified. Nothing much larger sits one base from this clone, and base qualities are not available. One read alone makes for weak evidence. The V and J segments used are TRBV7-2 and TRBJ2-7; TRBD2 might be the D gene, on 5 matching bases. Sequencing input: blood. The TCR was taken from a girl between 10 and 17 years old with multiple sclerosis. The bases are TGTGCCAGCAGCCTGGTAACTAGGAAATCCTACGAGCAGTACTTC. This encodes CASSLVTRKSYEQYF.